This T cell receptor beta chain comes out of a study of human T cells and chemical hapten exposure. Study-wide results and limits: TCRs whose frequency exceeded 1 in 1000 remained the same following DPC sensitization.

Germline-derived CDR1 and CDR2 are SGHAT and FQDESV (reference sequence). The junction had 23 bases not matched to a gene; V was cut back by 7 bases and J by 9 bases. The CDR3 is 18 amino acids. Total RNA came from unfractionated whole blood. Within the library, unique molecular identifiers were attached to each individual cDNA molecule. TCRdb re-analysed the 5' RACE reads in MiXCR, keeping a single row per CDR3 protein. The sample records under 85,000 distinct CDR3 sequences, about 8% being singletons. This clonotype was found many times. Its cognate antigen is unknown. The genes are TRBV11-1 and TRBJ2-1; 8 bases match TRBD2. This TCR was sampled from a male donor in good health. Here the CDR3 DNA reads TGTGCCAGCACCCTAACAGTGGAGCGGGGGCATTTACTTACTGAGCAGTTCTTC. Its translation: CASTLTVERGHLLTEQFF.